These 10 T cell receptor beta chains were sequenced from one sample in a study of metastatic and nonmetastatic thyroid tumors. MiXCR re-clonotyped the PCR reads for TCRdb. The sample lists 25,000 to 30,000 clones; about a sixth were seen once. All patients were treatment-naive before thyroid surgery. The sequencing sample was made of blood. The receptors come from a female donor with papillary thyroid cancer or a benign thyroid nodule (not recorded which). Some clones in this sample may be carry-over from other donors' samples.

This clone was observed a handful of times. The rearrangement links TRBV12-3 or TRBV12-4 to TRBJ1-1; D remains unclear. This CDR3 spans 13 amino acids. V gave up 2 bases and J gave up 4 bases, with 8 bases separating them. This CDR3 reads CASSLLWLTEAFF. CDR3 bases: TGTGCCAGCAGTTTACTTTGGCTCACTGAAGCTTTCTTT.

A few counts support this clone. At one of its ends the junction is not consistent with the germline gene, which may arise from a read error. The CDR3 sequence is CSARDWRGSASNF. The CDR3 coding sequence is TGCAGTGCTAGAGATTGGAGGGGGAGCGCAAGTAACTTC. The V call is TRBV20-1, the J call TRBJ2-7; D assignment may be TRBD1 or TRBD2 (6 bases each). Germline assignment: CDR1 DFQATT and CDR2 SNEGSKA (reference sequence). The CDR3 is 13 residues long.

This clone was recorded many times. The rearrangement joins TRBV20-1 to TRBJ2-1, with TRBD2 matching 12 bases. V lost 4 bases and J lost 9; bases outside the gene matches: 10. CDR3 length: 15 residues. Germline V gene data show CDR1 as DFQATT and CDR2 as SNEGSKA (reference sequence). The CDR3 loop is CSANPMTSGSGEQFF. The DNA of the CDR3 is TGCAGTGCTAACCCTATGACTAGCGGGAGCGGTGAGCAGTTCTTC.

V gene TRBV19 combines with J gene TRBJ1-5; D remains unclear. Trimming took 2 bases from V and 10 from J, leaving 9 bases between them. The CDR3 spans 12 residues. The V gene's germline CDR1 is LNHDA and CDR2 SQIVND (reference sequence). CDR3 residues: CASSIPTNPQHF. The CDR3 bases are TGTGCCAGTAGTATACCGACCAACCCCCAGCATTTT.

This clone was picked up many times. CDR3 region: CASSPPFDAEAFF. The CDR3 coding sequence is TGTGCCAGCTCACCACCATTCGATGCTGAAGCTTTCTTT. The chain combines TRBV18 with TRBJ1-1; unclear D gene. Per germline, CDR1 KGHSH and CDR2 LQKENI. The CDR3 has 13 amino acids. The ends were cut back, 0 bases at V and 6 bases at J, with 8 bases in the middle.

Details on this clone: At one of its ends the junction is not consistent with the germline gene, which may arise from a read error. Here the CDR3 DNA reads TGCGCCAGCATCTTGGCGACAGTCACCGAAGCTTTCTTT. Its protein product is CASILATVTEAFF. The chain joins TRBV5-1 to TRBJ1-1, with D maybe TRBD1 (5 bases). Looked up from germline, CDR1 is SGHRS and CDR2 is YFSETQ. This CDR3 has 13 residues.

This clone was seen a handful of times. The same CDR3 can be traced to other DNA sequences in this sample. The CDR3 reads CASSLYNQPQHF. CDR3 sequence (DNA): TGTGCCAGCAGCCTTTACAATCAGCCCCAGCATTTT. The rearrangement uses TRBV28 and TRBJ1-5; D is ambiguous. The CDR3 runs to 12 residues. The germline gives CDR1 MDHEN, CDR2 SYDVKM. V was trimmed by 6 bases and J by 3 bases, leaving 6 bases between them.

This clone was seen a few times. The V gene is TRBV6-5, the J gene TRBJ1-2, with unresolved D. There are 16 residues in the CDR3. CDR1 is MNHEY and CDR2 is SVGAGI in the germline V gene. V gave up 0 bases and J gave up 1 base, with 12 bases separating them. The CDR3 reads CASSYSSRRINYGYTF. DNA for the CDR3: TGTGCCAGCAGTTACTCAAGCCGGAGGATTAACTATGGCTACACCTTC.

The table lists this clone with many counts. The chain joins TRBV5-1 to TRBJ2-2; D possibly corresponds to TRBD2 (5 bases). The CDR3 contains 12 residues. Trimming shortened V by 6 bases and J by 3 bases, and 6 bases separated the two germline ends. The germline V gene has CDR1 SGHRS and CDR2 YFSETQ. CDR3 loop: CASTRDTGELFF. The CDR3, as DNA: TGCGCCAGCACGCGGGACACCGGGGAGCTGTTTTTT.

This clone was seen at least ten times. The chain joins TRBV19 to TRBJ2-3; weak D call: TRBD2 (6 bases). This CDR3 spans 14 amino acids. V gave up 10 bases and J gave up 2 bases, with 16 bases separating them. Germline V gene sequence: CDR1 LNHDA, CDR2 SQIVND (reference sequence). As DNA, the CDR3 is TGTGCCACAACGGAGGGACCGAACACAGATACGCAGTATTTT. Translated: CATTEGPNTDTQYF.